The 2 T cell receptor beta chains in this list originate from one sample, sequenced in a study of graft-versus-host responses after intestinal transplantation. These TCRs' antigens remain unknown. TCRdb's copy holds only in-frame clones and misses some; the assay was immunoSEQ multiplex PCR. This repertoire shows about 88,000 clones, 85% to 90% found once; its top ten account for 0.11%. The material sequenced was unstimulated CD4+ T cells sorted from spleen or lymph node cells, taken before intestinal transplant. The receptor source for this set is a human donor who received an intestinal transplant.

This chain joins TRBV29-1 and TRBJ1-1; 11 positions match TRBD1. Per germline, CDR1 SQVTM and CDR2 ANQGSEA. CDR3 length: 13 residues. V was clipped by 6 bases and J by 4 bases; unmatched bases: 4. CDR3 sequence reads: CSVSGTGGTEAFF. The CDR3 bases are TGCAGCGTCTCCGGGACAGGGGGCACTGAAGCTTTCTTT.

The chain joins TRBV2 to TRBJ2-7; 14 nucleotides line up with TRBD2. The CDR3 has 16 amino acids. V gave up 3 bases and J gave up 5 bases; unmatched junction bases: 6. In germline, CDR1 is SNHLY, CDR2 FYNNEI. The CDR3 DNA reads TGTGCCAGCAGTGACCCGACTAGCGGGGGGGCAGACGAGCAGTACTTC. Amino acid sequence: CASSDPTSGGADEQYF. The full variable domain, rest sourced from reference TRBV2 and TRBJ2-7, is EPEVTQTPSHQVTQMGQEVILRCVPISNHLYFYWYRQILGQKVEFLVSFYNNEISEKSEIFDDQFSVERPDGSNFTLKIRSTKLEDSAMYFCASSDPTSGGADEQYFGPGTRLTVT.